Listed below are T cell receptor beta chains from one sample, sequenced in a study of blood T cell repertoires in COVID-19. Only in-frame clones appear in the TCRdb table, and some are missing; sequencing was by immunoSEQ multiplex PCR. Of under 150,000 clones detected, 87% appear once; the ten largest clones hold more than 3.5%. The sequencing input was peripheral blood. These TCRs come from a woman between 40 and 50 years old with acute or convalescent COVID-19. The CDR3 runs from the conserved cysteine through the conserved F or W. The order of the fields is CDR3 protein, CDR3 DNA, CDR3 length, J gene, D gene, clone size, V gene. A D gene is named only where the DNA matches it firmly. Clone size is shown for a subset of rows, as once, few, many or a class of expanded clone.

CDR3: CASRATGNYGYTF
DNA: TGTGCCAGCAGAGCGACAGGCAACTATGGCTACACCTTC
length: 13
J: TRBJ1-2
D: NA
size: NA
V: TRBV7-9

CDR3: CASSVAPDRRNTEAFF
DNA: TGTGCCAGCAGCGTAGCCCCAGACAGGCGGAACACTGAAGCTTTCTTT
length: 16
J: TRBJ1-1
D: NA
size: few
V: TRBV9

CDR3: CASSVGETDTQYF
DNA: TGTGCCAGCAGCGTAGGAGAGACAGATACGCAGTATTTT
length: 13
J: TRBJ2-3
D: NA
size: NA
V: TRBV9

CDR3: CAPSRRYGYTF
DNA: TGTGCCCCGAGCCGGCGGTATGGCTACACCTTC
length: 11
J: TRBJ1-2
D: NA
size: NA
V: TRBV19

CDR3: CSASPGNGYTF
DNA: TGCAGTGCTAGCCCAGGGAATGGCTACACCTTC
length: 11
J: TRBJ1-2
D: NA
size: few
V: TRBV20-1

CDR3: CASSYGEMNTEAFF
DNA: TGTGCCAGCAGTTACGGAGAAATGAACACTGAAGCTTTCTTT
length: 14
J: TRBJ1-1
D: NA
size: NA
V: TRBV6-5

CDR3: CASSSYSRRLAGLEQYF
DNA: TGTGCCAGCAGCTCCTATTCTCGGAGGCTAGCGGGACTCGAGCAGTACTTC
length: 17
J: TRBJ2-7
D: TRBD2
size: NA
V: TRBV3-1/TRBV3-2

CDR3: CAISPGGTSEAFF
DNA: TGTGCCATCAGTCCAGGGGGCACGTCTGAAGCTTTCTTT
length: 13
J: TRBJ1-1
D: TRBD1
size: NA
V: TRBV10-3

CDR3: CASSPGQENTEAFF
DNA: TGCGCCAGCAGCCCGGGACAGGAGAACACTGAAGCTTTCTTT
length: 14
J: TRBJ1-1
D: TRBD1
size: NA
V: TRBV5-1

CDR3: CAISEWGENTEAFF
DNA: TGTGCCATCAGTGAGTGGGGGGAGAACACTGAAGCTTTCTTT
length: 14
J: TRBJ1-1
D: NA
size: NA
V: TRBV10-3

CDR3: CASSWGQGRDEQYF
DNA: TGTGCCAGCAGCTGGGGACAGGGGAGGGACGAGCAGTACTTC
length: 14
J: TRBJ2-7
D: TRBD1
size: NA
V: TRBV5-6

CDR3: CASGNGGAYEQYF
DNA: TGTGCCAGTGGCAACGGGGGGGCGTACGAGCAGTACTTC
length: 13
J: TRBJ2-7
D: TRBD2
size: NA
V: TRBV9

CDR3: CASSSRQGADEQFF
DNA: TGTGCCAGCTCATCTCGACAGGGGGCAGATGAGCAGTTCTTC
length: 14
J: TRBJ2-1
D: TRBD1
size: NA
V: TRBV18

CDR3: CASKPGGTRNTEAFF
DNA: TGTGCCAGCAAACCCGGGGGGACTAGGAACACTGAAGCTTTCTTT
length: 15
J: TRBJ1-1
D: NA
size: NA
V: TRBV19

CDR3: CASRDGRGGNTIYF
DNA: TGTGCAAGTAGGGACGGCCGAGGAGGCAACACCATATATTTT
length: 14
J: TRBJ1-3
D: NA
size: NA
V: TRBV19

CDR3: CASIGRQRNTEAFF
DNA: TGTGCCAGCATCGGGAGGCAGAGGAACACTGAAGCTTTCTTT
length: 14
J: TRBJ1-1
D: NA
size: NA
V: TRBV2

CDR3: CASGRTGRDSPLHF
DNA: TGTGCCAGCGGCCGGACAGGCCGGGATTCACCCCTCCACTTT
length: 14
J: TRBJ1-6
D: TRBD1
size: NA
V: TRBV6-5

CDR3: CAISEGGALNTEAFF
DNA: TGTGCCATCAGTGAAGGGGGGGCCTTGAACACTGAAGCTTTCTTT
length: 15
J: TRBJ1-1
D: NA
size: NA
V: TRBV10-3

CDR3: CASSLLGLSYNEQFF
DNA: TGCGCCAGCAGTCTACTAGGGCTCTCCTACAATGAGCAGTTCTTC
length: 15
J: TRBJ2-1
D: NA
size: NA
V: TRBV4-1

CDR3: CASSQAASGRALDEQFF
DNA: TGCGCCAGCAGCCAAGCGGCTAGCGGGAGGGCCTTGGATGAGCAGTTCTTC
length: 17
J: TRBJ2-1
D: TRBD2
size: NA
V: TRBV4-3

CDR3: CASSLTDGSGYTF
DNA: TGTGCCAGCAGCTTGACCGACGGGAGTGGCTACACCTTC
length: 13
J: TRBJ1-2
D: NA
size: NA
V: TRBV5-6

CDR3: CASSTRTGTTDTQYF
DNA: TGTGCCAGCAGCACCCGGACAGGGACGACAGATACGCAGTATTTT
length: 15
J: TRBJ2-3
D: TRBD1
size: NA
V: TRBV3-1/TRBV3-2

CDR3: CASSLGQGRGQPQHF
DNA: TGTGCCAGCAGCCTGGGACAGGGCAGAGGTCAGCCCCAGCATTTT
length: 15
J: TRBJ1-5
D: TRBD1
size: NA
V: TRBV7-8

CDR3: CASSPHRPGGNSPLHF
DNA: TGTGCCAGCAGTCCACATCGACCAGGCGGGAATTCACCCCTCCACTTT
length: 16
J: TRBJ1-6
D: NA
size: NA
V: TRBV28

CDR3: CASSPKGDNYGYTF
DNA: TGTGCCAGCTCACCTAAAGGGGATAACTATGGCTACACCTTC
length: 14
J: TRBJ1-2
D: NA
size: NA
V: TRBV18

CDR3: CASSVRPGTTYTEAFF
DNA: TGTGCCAGCAGCGTAAGACCCGGGACAACTTACACTGAAGCTTTCTTT
length: 16
J: TRBJ1-1
D: NA
size: NA
V: TRBV9

CDR3: CASSQPGLAAYNEQFF
DNA: TGTGCCAGCAGCCAACCGGGACTAGCAGCCTACAATGAGCAGTTCTTC
length: 16
J: TRBJ2-1
D: TRBD2
size: once
V: TRBV9

CDR3: CASRNPGTGYEQYF
DNA: TGTGCCAGCAGAAACCCCGGGACAGGCTACGAGCAGTACTTC
length: 14
J: TRBJ2-7
D: TRBD1
size: NA
V: TRBV28

CDR3: CASSLAGRATNYGYTF
DNA: TGTGCCAGCAGCTTAGCGGGCAGGGCAACCAACTATGGCTACACCTTC
length: 16
J: TRBJ1-2
D: NA
size: NA
V: TRBV7-9

CDR3: CAWSLGTVNSPLHF
DNA: TGTGCCTGGAGCCTCGGGACAGTCAATTCACCCCTCCACTTT
length: 14
J: TRBJ1-6
D: TRBD1
size: medium-sized
V: TRBV30

CDR3: CASRKRTNNEQFF
DNA: TGTGCCAGCAGAAAAAGGACAAACAATGAGCAGTTCTTC
length: 13
J: TRBJ2-1
D: NA
size: NA
V: TRBV6-4

CDR3: CASSGSGGQETQYF
DNA: TGTGCCAGCAGCGGTAGCGGGGGCCAAGAGACCCAGTACTTC
length: 14
J: TRBJ2-5
D: TRBD2
size: NA
V: TRBV9

CDR3: CASSQDTAGAYNEQFF
DNA: TGTGCCAGCAGCCAAGATACAGCGGGAGCTTACAATGAGCAGTTCTTC
length: 16
J: TRBJ2-1
D: TRBD2
size: NA
V: TRBV4-2

CDR3: CASSLGGGGTPYNEQFF
DNA: TGTGCCAGCAGTTTAGGAGGCGGGGGTACCCCCTACAATGAGCAGTTCTTC
length: 17
J: TRBJ2-1
D: TRBD2
size: NA
V: TRBV27

CDR3: CATSLEYTGELFF
DNA: TGTGCCACCAGCCTGGAGTACACCGGGGAGCTGTTTTTT
length: 13
J: TRBJ2-2
D: NA
size: NA
V: TRBV15

CDR3: CASSQDVGQLYGYTF
DNA: TGCGCCAGCAGCCAAGATGTGGGACAGCTCTATGGCTACACCTTC
length: 15
J: TRBJ1-2
D: TRBD1
size: NA
V: TRBV4-1

CDR3: CASSQIPGQGSNEQFF
DNA: TGTGCCAGCAGCCAAATCCCGGGACAGGGGAGCAATGAGCAGTTCTTC
length: 16
J: TRBJ2-1
D: TRBD1
size: NA
V: TRBV14

CDR3: CASSYPTGEQFF
DNA: TGTGCCAGCAGTTACCCCACCGGTGAGCAGTTCTTC
length: 12
J: TRBJ2-1
D: NA
size: NA
V: TRBV6-5

CDR3: CASSRQAANTDTQYF
DNA: TGTGCCAGCAGCCGCCAAGCGGCGAACACAGATACGCAGTATTTT
length: 15
J: TRBJ2-3
D: NA
size: NA
V: TRBV7-2

CDR3: CASSLQQGAGNTIYF
DNA: TGTGCCAGCAGCTTACAACAGGGGGCTGGAAACACCATATATTTT
length: 15
J: TRBJ1-3
D: TRBD1
size: NA
V: TRBV7-2

CDR3: CASSPQPQASGQYF
DNA: TGTGCCAGCTCACCTCAACCCCAGGCTAGCGGGCAGTACTTC
length: 14
J: TRBJ2-7
D: TRBD2
size: NA
V: TRBV18

CDR3: CASSLKRVSDGYTF
DNA: TGTGCCAGCAGTTTAAAAAGGGTTAGCGATGGCTACACCTTC
length: 14
J: TRBJ1-2
D: NA
size: once
V: TRBV28

CDR3: CASSVGTSGRLVDEQFF
DNA: TGTGCCAGCAGCGTCGGGACTAGCGGGAGGTTGGTAGATGAGCAGTTCTTC
length: 17
J: TRBJ2-1
D: TRBD2
size: NA
V: TRBV9

CDR3: CASGLQGKGTEAFF
DNA: TGTGCCAGCGGCCTACAGGGTAAGGGCACTGAAGCTTTCTTT
length: 14
J: TRBJ1-1
D: NA
size: once
V: TRBV27

CDR3: CSVRGLAGGGAKNIQYF
DNA: TGCAGCGTTCGGGGCCTAGCGGGAGGTGGCGCCAAAAACATTCAGTACTTC
length: 17
J: TRBJ2-4
D: TRBD2
size: NA
V: TRBV29-1

CDR3: CASSLQTGINEKLFF
DNA: TGCGCCAGCAGCCTACAGACAGGGATTAATGAAAAACTGTTTTTT
length: 15
J: TRBJ1-4
D: TRBD1
size: once
V: TRBV4-3

CDR3: CATGTGGTSPLHF
DNA: TGTGCCACAGGGACAGGGGGTACCTCACCCCTCCACTTT
length: 13
J: TRBJ1-6
D: TRBD1
size: NA
V: TRBV6-4

CDR3: CASSLGGAGYTF
DNA: TGTGCCAGCAGCTTGGGGGGAGCGGGCTACACCTTC
length: 12
J: TRBJ1-2
D: NA
size: NA
V: TRBV5-6